This T cell receptor (beta chain) comes out of a study of early T cells in non-severe SARS-CoV-2 infection. Study-level information: Chains were not paired, and sequencing was done on bulk RNA from unsorted whole blood. Overall study findings and caveats: CD4 and private specificities were missed by VDJdb matching, which favored anti-spike CD8 responses.

The TCR library protocol attached unique molecular identifiers to the individual cDNA molecules. TCRdb reprocessed the 5' RACE reads via MiXCR and lists one record per CDR3 protein. The sample has 75,000 to 100,000 distinct CDR3 sequences; 16% are singletons. This clonotype appeared a few times. Its antigen remains unidentified. The sequenced material came from whole blood. The TCR sequence derives from an adult who was a healthcare worker with PCR-confirmed SARS-CoV-2 infection or an uninfected control (not recorded which).

CDR3 protein: CASSSRGDRVAEKLFF. As DNA, the CDR3 is TGTGCCAGCAGCTCACGAGGGGACAGGGTGGCTGAAAAACTGTTTTTT. The chain combines TRBV9 with TRBJ1-4; 9 bases line up with TRBD1. The ends lost 4 bases at V and 7 bases at J; junction bases unmatched: 11. Germline loops: CDR1 SGDLS, CDR2 YYNGEE. The CDR3 extends over 16 amino acids.